A selection of T cell receptor beta chains follows, all from one sample in a study of identical twins. TCRdb re-called the 5' RACE reads with MiXCR, one entry per CDR3 protein. Here the sample spans about 200,000 distinct CDR3 sequences, roughly 10% being singletons. Input material: memory T cells sorted from blood. The origin of the receptors is a man aged 45 to 65 in good health. CDR3s include the opening cysteine and the closing phenylalanine or tryptophan. The D gene is left open where the match is weak. The size field is filled for only some rows; it gives once, few, many or a size class.

D	V	size	J	CDR3	DNA
NA	TRBV20-1	NA	TRBJ1-3	CSAHKTSGNTIYF	TGCAGCGCTCATAAGACCTCTGGAAACACCATATATTTT
NA	TRBV18	few	TRBJ1-1	CASSPEYNTEAFF	TGTGCCAGCTCGCCTGAATACAACACTGAAGCTTTCTTT
NA	TRBV20-1	many	TRBJ2-7	CSARIRVEQYF	TGCAGTGCTAGGATCCGGGTGGAGCAGTACTTC
NA	TRBV20-1	many	TRBJ2-3	CSARAGRYTDTQYF	TGCAGTGCTAGAGCTGGCAGGTACACAGATACGCAGTATTTT
TRBD2	TRBV9	many	TRBJ2-1	CASSGRTSGTGEQFF	TGTGCCAGCAGCGGCCGGACTAGCGGGACCGGTGAGCAGTTCTTC
NA	TRBV6-2/TRBV6-3	many	TRBJ2-3	CASSYREWDTQYF	TGTGCCAGCAGTTACCGGGAGTGGGATACGCAGTATTTT
TRBD1	TRBV20-1	many	TRBJ1-1	CSATRQGAATEAFF	TGCAGTGCTACCCGACAGGGGGCAGCGACTGAAGCTTTCTTT
TRBD1	TRBV5-4	NA	TRBJ1-6	CASSATGGLYNSPLHF	TGTGCCAGCAGCGCTACAGGGGGCCTCTATAATTCACCCCTCCACTTT
TRBD1	TRBV3-1	many	TRBJ1-1	CASSHRDRPRRAFF	TGTGCCAGCAGCCACAGGGACAGGCCGAGGAGAGCTTTCTTT
NA	TRBV29-1	many	TRBJ1-2	CSVTQGGYGYTF	TGCAGCGTGACCCAGGGAGGCTATGGCTACACCTTC
NA	TRBV3-1	few	TRBJ2-6	CASSQSGSPPGANVLTF	TGTGCCAGCAGCCAGTCAGGTAGTCCACCTGGGGCCAACGTCCTGACTTTC
TRBD2	TRBV6-2/TRBV6-3	NA	TRBJ2-5	CATGLAGAQETQYF	TGTGCCACCGGACTAGCGGGGGCCCAAGAGACCCAGTACTTC
NA	TRBV5-1	NA	TRBJ1-1	CASTLLGVEGTEAFF	TGCGCCAGCACCCTGCTGGGGGTGGAAGGCACTGAAGCTTTCTTT
TRBD1	TRBV5-1	few	TRBJ1-6	CASSSPDRGNNSPLHF	TGCGCCAGCAGCTCCCCTGACAGGGGCAATAATTCACCCCTCCACTTT
NA	TRBV6-1	NA	TRBJ2-7	CASSEALGSLLSEQYF	TGTGCCAGCAGTGAAGCGCTAGGGAGCCTCCTGAGCGAGCAGTACTTC
NA	TRBV7-9	NA	TRBJ1-1	CASSLVGGAAFF	TGTGCCAGCAGCTTAGTGGGGGGGGCAGCTTTCTTT
NA	TRBV12-3/TRBV12-4	NA	TRBJ2-1	CASSNLYNEQFF	TGTGCCAGCAGTAATTTATACAATGAGCAGTTCTTC
NA	TRBV10-3	many	TRBJ2-2	CAIKTAEGETGELFF	TGTGCCATCAAAACCGCGGAAGGCGAGACCGGGGAGCTGTTTTTT
TRBD2	TRBV6-2/TRBV6-3	many	TRBJ2-1	CASRNSGRAYNEQFF	TGTGCCAGCAGAAATAGCGGGAGGGCCTACAATGAGCAGTTCTTC
NA	TRBV30	few	TRBJ2-1	CAWSALSGLPYNEQFF	TGTGCCTGGAGTGCCCTTAGCGGACTCCCCTACAATGAGCAGTTCTTC
NA	TRBV5-1	many	TRBJ2-5	CASSLGLGSGGETQYF	TGCGCCAGCAGCTTGGGGTTAGGGAGCGGAGGAGAGACCCAGTACTTC
NA	TRBV12-3/TRBV12-4	NA	TRBJ1-3	CASSLRGGRISGNTIYF	TGTGCCAGCAGTTTACGGGGGGGACGGATCTCTGGAAACACCATATATTTT
NA	TRBV20-1	few	TRBJ1-2	CSAGPERADGYTF	TGCAGTGCCGGGCCGGAAAGGGCGGATGGCTACACCTTC
NA	TRBV5-1	NA	TRBJ2-5	CASSSLRHGETQYF	TGCGCCAGCAGCTCTTTAAGACATGGGGAGACCCAGTACTTC
NA	TRBV4-3	many	TRBJ2-2	CASSQDAGRAGELFF	TGCGCCAGCAGCCAAGATGCGGGAAGGGCCGGGGAGCTGTTTTTT
TRBD1	TRBV5-5	NA	TRBJ2-2	CASRTGYSGELFF	TGTGCCAGCAGGACAGGGTATTCCGGGGAGCTGTTTTTT
NA	TRBV20-1	NA	TRBJ1-2	CSADGGVNYGYTF	TGCAGTGCCGACGGCGGGGTGAACTATGGCTACACCTTC
NA	TRBV7-2	many	TRBJ2-3	CASSTRTGRSTDTQYF	TGTGCCAGCAGCACCCGGACGGGTAGAAGCACAGATACGCAGTATTTT
TRBD2	TRBV11-3	many	TRBJ2-1	CASSLQIAGGSGEQFF	TGTGCCAGCAGCTTACAAATAGCGGGAGGCTCGGGTGAGCAGTTCTTC